The present T cell receptor (beta chain) was sequenced within a study of blood T cell repertoires in COVID-19. The V gene's germline CDR1 is SGHRS and CDR2 YFSETQ. The CDR3 runs 16 residues. Losses at the gene ends were 6 bases for V and 5 bases for J; bases not matched to a gene: 12. Method: immunoSEQ multiplex PCR; TCRdb's copy keeps in-frame clones and lacks some. The sample shows 100,000 to 150,000 clones, roughly 92% of them seen only once. The sequenced sample consisted of peripheral blood. The chain joins TRBV5-1 to TRBJ2-1; 9 nucleotides match TRBD1. This receptor was obtained from a man aged 45-65 years with COVID-19, enrolled during active disease. The CDR3 nucleotides are TGCGCCAGCACCACACAGGGGGCTTACCCAAACAATGAGCAGTTCTTC. Translated, it gives CASTTQGAYPNNEQFF.